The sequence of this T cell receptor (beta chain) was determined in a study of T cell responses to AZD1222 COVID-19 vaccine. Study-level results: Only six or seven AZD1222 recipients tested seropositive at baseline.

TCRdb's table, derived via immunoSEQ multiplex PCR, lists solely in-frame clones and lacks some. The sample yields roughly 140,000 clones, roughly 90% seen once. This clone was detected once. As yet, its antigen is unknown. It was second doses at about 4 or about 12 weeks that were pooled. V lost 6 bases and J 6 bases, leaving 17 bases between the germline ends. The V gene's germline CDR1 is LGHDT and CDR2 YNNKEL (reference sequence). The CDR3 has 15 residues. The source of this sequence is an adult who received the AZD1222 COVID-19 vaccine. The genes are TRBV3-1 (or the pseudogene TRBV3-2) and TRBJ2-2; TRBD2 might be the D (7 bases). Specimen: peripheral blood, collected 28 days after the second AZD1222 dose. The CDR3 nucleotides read TGTGCCAGCAGATTCGGGGCCGGGGGGCCCGGGGAGCTGTTTTTT. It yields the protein CASRFGAGGPGELFF.